The 4 T cell receptor beta chains below all came from one sample that was sequenced in a study of cytomegalovirus exposure and HLA in healthy donors. The data were produced by immunoSEQ multiplex PCR, yet TCRdb's version contains in-frame clones alone and is incomplete. The repertoire holds over 85,000 clones, with around 82% as singletons. The specimen sequenced was PBMCs. All receptors come from a woman aged 18 to 35 in good health and CMV-seropositive.

Relative to its sample, this clone is medium-sized. The chain employs TRBV28 and TRBJ2-7; no clear D. The CDR3 runs to 13 residues. Trimming shortened V by 6 bases and J by 3 bases, and 12 bases separated the two germline ends. Germline-derived CDR1 and CDR2 are MDHEN and SYDVKM. The CDR3, as DNA: TGTGCCAGCAGCGCCGGGTTCCACTACGAGCAGTACTTC. As protein: CASSAGFHYEQYF.

This chain joins TRBV25-1 and TRBJ2-5, with TRBD2 as a possible D gene (6 bases). This CDR3 is built from 16 residues. In germline, CDR1 is MGHDK, CDR2 SYGVNS. Trimming removed 1 base from V and 5 bases from J, with 17 bases in between. The CDR3 loop is CASSEFQGAGRETQYF. CDR3 DNA: TGTGCCAGCAGTGAATTTCAAGGGGCAGGGAGGGAGACCCAGTACTTC.

This clone was detected only once. The chain carries TRBV19 and TRBJ1-6; 7 positions match TRBD1. CDR1 is LNHDA and CDR2 is SQIVND in the germline V gene (reference sequence). CDR3 length: 16 amino acids. Losses at the gene ends were 5 bases for V and 5 bases for J; bases not matched to a gene: 9. CDR3 sequence: CASSARTGGDNSPLHF. CDR3 in DNA: TGTGCCAGTAGTGCCAGGACAGGCGGAGATAATTCACCCCTCCACTTT.

The V call is TRBV21-1, the J call TRBJ1-5; TRBD1 was called by the table and not checked on the DNA. TRBV21-1 is a pseudogene. The CDR3 has 14 residues. This CDR3 reads CASSKITGRQPQHF. Here the CDR3 DNA reads TGTGCCAGCAGCAAAATAACAGGGCGTCAGCCCCAGCATTTT.